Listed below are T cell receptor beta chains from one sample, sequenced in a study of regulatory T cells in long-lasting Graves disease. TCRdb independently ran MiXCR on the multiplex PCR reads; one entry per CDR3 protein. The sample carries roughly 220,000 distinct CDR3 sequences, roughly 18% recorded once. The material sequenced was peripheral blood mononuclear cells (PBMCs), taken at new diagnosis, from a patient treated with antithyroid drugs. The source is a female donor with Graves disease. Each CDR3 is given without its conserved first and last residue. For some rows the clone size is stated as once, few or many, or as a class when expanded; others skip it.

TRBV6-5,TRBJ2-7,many,ASSSHPDRGREQY
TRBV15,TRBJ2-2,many,ATSRPGRDTGELF
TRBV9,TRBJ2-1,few,ASSVGGYSYNEQF
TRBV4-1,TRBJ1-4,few,ASSPRQTTNEKLF
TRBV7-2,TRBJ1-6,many,ASRGTDKGNSPLH
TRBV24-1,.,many,ATSDRSGTSLNEQF
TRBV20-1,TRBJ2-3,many,SARDSWGFTDTQY
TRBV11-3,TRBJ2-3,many,ASSARSSGRVDTQY
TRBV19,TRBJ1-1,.,ASSAQRNTEAF
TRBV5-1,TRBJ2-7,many,ASSPDKYEQY
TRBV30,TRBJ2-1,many,AWNPTGWIYNEQF
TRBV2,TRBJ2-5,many,ASALRTGQVETQY
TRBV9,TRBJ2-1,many,ASSVLTSGHNEQF
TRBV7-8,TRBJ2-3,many,ASSNRATDTQY
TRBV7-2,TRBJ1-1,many,ASSLGTRNTEAF
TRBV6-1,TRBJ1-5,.,ATSTANQPQH
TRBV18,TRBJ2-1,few,ASSPAKGSSSYNEQF
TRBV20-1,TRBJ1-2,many,SATQGGGGGYT
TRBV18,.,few,ASSPRLGETQY
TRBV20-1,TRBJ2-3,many,SARGGWEGPDTQY
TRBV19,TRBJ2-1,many,ASSIVAGGESYNEQF
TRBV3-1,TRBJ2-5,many,ASSHGHSQETQY
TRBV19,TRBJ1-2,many,ASSEPGTYGYT
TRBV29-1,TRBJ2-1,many,SVLGTGIRNEQF
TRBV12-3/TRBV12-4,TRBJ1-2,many,ASSLTGGDGYT
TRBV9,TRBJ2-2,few,ASSVQGIGELF
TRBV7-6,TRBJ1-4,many,ASSLAPGPTTNEKLF
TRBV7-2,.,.,AGSQALGTAQETQY
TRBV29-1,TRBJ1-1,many,SVDRDTEAF
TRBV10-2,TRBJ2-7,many,ASSEYQTYEQY
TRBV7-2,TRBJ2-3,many,ASSLDLRYTTDTQY
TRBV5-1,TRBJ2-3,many,ASSWGWGSSTDTQY
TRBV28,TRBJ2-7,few,ASSVGPYEQY
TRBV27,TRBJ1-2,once,ASSSNRGDYT
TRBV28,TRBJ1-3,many,ASTSMNSGNTIY
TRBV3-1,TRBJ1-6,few,ASSPRGLPYNSPLH
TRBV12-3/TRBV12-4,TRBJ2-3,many,ASSFISGSTDTQY
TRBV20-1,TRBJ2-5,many,SASLTRRETQY
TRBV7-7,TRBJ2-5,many,ASSFGLAGEETQY
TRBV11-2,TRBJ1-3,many,ASSLVGGFSGNTIY
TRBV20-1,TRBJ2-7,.,SAREAGVSYEQY
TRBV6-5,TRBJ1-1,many,ASSYRGRRTEAF
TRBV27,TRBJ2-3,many,ASSDLYTDTQY